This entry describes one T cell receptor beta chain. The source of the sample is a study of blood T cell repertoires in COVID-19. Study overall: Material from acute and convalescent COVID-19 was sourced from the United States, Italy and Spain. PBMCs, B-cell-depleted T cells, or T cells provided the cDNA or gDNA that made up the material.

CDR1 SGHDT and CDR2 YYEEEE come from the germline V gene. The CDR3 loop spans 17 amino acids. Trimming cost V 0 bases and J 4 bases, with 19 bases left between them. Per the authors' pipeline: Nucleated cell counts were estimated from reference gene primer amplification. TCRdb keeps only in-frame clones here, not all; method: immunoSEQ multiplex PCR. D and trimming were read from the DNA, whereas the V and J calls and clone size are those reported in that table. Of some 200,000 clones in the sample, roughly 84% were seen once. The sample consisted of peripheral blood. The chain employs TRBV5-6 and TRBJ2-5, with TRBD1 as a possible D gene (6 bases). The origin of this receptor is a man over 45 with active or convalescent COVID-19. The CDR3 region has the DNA TGTGCCAGCAGCTTGGGGTGGCAGGGGATCGCCAGAGAGACCCAGTACTTC. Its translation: CASSLGWQGIARETQYF.